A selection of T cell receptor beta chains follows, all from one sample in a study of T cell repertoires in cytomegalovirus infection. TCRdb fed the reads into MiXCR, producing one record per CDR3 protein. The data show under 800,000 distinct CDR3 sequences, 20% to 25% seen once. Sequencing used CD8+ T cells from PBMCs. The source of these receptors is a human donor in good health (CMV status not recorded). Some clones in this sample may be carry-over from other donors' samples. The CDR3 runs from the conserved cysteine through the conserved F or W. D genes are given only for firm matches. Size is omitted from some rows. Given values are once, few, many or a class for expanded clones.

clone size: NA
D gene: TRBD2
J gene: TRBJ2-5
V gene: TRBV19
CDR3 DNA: TGTGCCAGTAGTATCGCCGGGACTAGCGGAGAGACCCAGTACTTC
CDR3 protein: CASSIAGTSGETQYF

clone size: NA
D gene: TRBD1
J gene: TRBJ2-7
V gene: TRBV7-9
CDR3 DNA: TGTGCCAGCAGCTTAGGGCTTCGACAGGGGTCGTCCTACGAGCAGTACTTC
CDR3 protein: CASSLGLRQGSSYEQYF

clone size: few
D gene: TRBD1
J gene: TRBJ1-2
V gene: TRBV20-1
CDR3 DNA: TGCAGTGCCGTTCCTTGGGACAGACTGGCTAACTATGGCTACACCTTC
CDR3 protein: CSAVPWDRLANYGYTF

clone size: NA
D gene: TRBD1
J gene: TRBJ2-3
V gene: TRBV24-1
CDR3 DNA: TGTGCTACCAGTGAGGGGACAGGATTCACAGATACGCAGTATTTT
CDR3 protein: CATSEGTGFTDTQYF

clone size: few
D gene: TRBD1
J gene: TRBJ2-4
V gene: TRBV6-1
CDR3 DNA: TGTGCCAGCAGTGGAGGACAGGGTGGAGAAAACATTCAGTACTTC
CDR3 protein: CASSGGQGGENIQYF

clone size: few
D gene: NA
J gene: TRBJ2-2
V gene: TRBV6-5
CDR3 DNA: TGTGCCAGCAGTTGGGCCTCCGGGGAGCTGTTTTTT
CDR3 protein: CASSWASGELFF

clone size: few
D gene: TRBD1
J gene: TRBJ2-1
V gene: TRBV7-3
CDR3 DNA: TGTGCCAGCAGCTTATTTGGGACAGGGATTAATGAGCAGTTCTTC
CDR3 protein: CASSLFGTGINEQFF

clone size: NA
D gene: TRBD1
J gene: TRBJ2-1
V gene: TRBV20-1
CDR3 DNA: TGCAGTGCTGGCCGGACAGGGTTAGGGTCCTACAATGAGCAGTTCTTC
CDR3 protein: CSAGRTGLGSYNEQFF

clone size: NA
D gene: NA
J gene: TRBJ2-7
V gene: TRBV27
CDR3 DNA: TGTGCCAGCAGTCTCTCGGGCTTTGGGGCCTACGAGCAGTACTTC
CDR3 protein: CASSLSGFGAYEQYF

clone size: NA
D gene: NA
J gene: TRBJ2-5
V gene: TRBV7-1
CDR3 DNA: TGTGCCAGCAGCAGCCCGGGGGTAGACCAAGAGACCCAGTACTTC
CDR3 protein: CASSSPGVDQETQYF

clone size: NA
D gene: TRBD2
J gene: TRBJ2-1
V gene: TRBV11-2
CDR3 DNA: TGTGCCAACAGCTTTCAGGGCGGGAGCTCCTACAATGAGCAGTTCTTC
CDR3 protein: CANSFQGGSSYNEQFF

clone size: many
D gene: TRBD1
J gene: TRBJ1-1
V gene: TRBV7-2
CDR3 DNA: TGTGCCAGCAGCCTTTCCGGGACAGGGGCCACTGAAGCTTTCTTT
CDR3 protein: CASSLSGTGATEAFF

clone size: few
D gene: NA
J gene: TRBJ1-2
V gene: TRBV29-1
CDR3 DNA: TGCAGCGTTGGGGGTCAAGGTCACTATGGCTACACCTTC
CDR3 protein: CSVGGQGHYGYTF

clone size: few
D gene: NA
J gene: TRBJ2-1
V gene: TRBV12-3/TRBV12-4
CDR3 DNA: TGTGCCAGCACCTCGTCCGGAAAATACAATGAGCAGTTCTTC
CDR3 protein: CASTSSGKYNEQFF

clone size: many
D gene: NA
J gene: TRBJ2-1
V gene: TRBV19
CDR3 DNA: TGTGCCAGTAGTATTGGAGGAGGTTATATCAATGAGCAGTTCTTC
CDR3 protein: CASSIGGGYINEQFF

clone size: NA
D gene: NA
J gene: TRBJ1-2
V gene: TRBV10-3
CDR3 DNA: TGTGCCATCAGCGGGGACGGAACTAACTATGGCTACACCTTC
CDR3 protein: CAISGDGTNYGYTF

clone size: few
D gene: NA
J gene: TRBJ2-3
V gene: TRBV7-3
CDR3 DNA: TGTGCCAGCAGCTTCATAGCCGCGACAGATACGCAGTATTTT
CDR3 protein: CASSFIAATDTQYF

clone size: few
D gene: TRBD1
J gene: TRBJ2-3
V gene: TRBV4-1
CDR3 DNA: TGCGCCAGCAGCCAAGCCAGCAGGGGGACAGATACGCAGTATTTT
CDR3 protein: CASSQASRGTDTQYF

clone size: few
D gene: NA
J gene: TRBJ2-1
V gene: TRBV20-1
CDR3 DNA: TGCAGTGCCGACTTTACGGGGGGCCATTCCTACAATGAGCAGTTCTTC
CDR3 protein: CSADFTGGHSYNEQFF

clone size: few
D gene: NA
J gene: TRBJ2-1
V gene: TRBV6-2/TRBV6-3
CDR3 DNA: TGTGCCAGCCTACCCACCGGATCCTACAATGAGCAGTTCTTC
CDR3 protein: CASLPTGSYNEQFF

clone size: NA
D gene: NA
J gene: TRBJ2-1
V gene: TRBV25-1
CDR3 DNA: TGTGCCAGCAGTGAGAAGCAACCGGGGCCTGATAACCACAATGAGCAGTTCTTC
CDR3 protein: CASSEKQPGPDNHNEQFF

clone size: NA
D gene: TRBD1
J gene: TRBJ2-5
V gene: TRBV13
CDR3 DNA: TGTGCCAGCAGCTTATGGAGTTACAGGGGGGAGACCCAGTACTTC
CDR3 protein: CASSLWSYRGETQYF

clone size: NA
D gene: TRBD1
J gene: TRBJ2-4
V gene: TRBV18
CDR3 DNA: TGTGCCAGCTCAGAGAGAAGAAGGGGACAGGGGGGAGCCAAAAACATTCAGTACTTC
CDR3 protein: CASSERRRGQGGAKNIQYF

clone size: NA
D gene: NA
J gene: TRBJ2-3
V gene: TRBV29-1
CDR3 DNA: TGCAGCGTTGAAAAGGTGACAGATACGCAGTATTTT
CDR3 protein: CSVEKVTDTQYF

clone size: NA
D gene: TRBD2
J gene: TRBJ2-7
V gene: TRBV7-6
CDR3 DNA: TGTGCCAGCAGCTTAACTCTAGCGGGGACCGCCTACGAGCAGTACTTC
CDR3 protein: CASSLTLAGTAYEQYF

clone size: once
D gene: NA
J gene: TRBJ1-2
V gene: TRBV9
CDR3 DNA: TGTGCCAGCAGCGTAAAGGGAAATGGCTACACCTTC
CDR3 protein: CASSVKGNGYTF